Listed here is a single T cell receptor (beta chain). Compared with germline, one end of the junction differs, possibly owing to a read error. Cells sorted as Tregs were CD4+, CD25+ and CD127-/low. Via MiXCR, TCRdb re-called the 5' RACE reads, giving one row per CDR3 protein. The sample yields around 10,000 distinct CDR3 sequences, over 15% seen once. CDR3 length: 19 amino acids. The germline CDR1 and CDR2 sequences are GTSNPN and SVGIG (reference sequence). The clonotype was recovered from a female donor with breast cancer. Sequenced: Tregs sorted from a lymph node. The chain combines TRBV30 with TRBJ2-3; 10 bases match TRBD2. The CDR3 loop reads CAWKLEVSLAGDGTDTQCF. The CDR3 DNA reads as TGTGCCTGGAAACTGGAGGTCTCCCTAGCGGGAGATGGCACAGATACGCAGTGTTTT.